The T cell receptor beta chain described here comes from a study of cytomegalovirus exposure and HLA in healthy donors. This PCR relied on a set of 60 Vbeta primers and 13 Jbeta primers. Repertoires were generated with immunoSEQ multiplex PCR, while TCRdb's copy carries only in-frame clones and drops some. The sample includes 85,000 to 95,000 clones, approximately 57% of them seen just once. Study findings and constraints: The study labeled more than 150 TCR beta chains cytomegalovirus-associated. Roughly uniform depth of sequencing across donors was assumed in presence/absence analyses. Earlier analysis looked at TCR beta V segments, and most were productive about 90% or about 30% of the time.

This CDR3 is built from 13 residues. CDR1 SGHTA and CDR2 FQGTGA come from the germline V gene. V was pared by 2 bases and J by 11 bases, with 15 bases between. Comment on this clone: Its antigen is as yet unknown.

The chain links TRBV7-3 to TRBJ2-5; possible D gene TRBD2, 7 bases. The sequencing input was PBMCs. The TCR was taken from a woman aged 30 to 39 in good health and CMV-seronegative. CDR3 sequence reads: CASSLSEGGEQYF. The CDR3 region has the DNA TGTGCCAGCAGCTTATCTGAGGGGGGGGAGCAGTACTTC.